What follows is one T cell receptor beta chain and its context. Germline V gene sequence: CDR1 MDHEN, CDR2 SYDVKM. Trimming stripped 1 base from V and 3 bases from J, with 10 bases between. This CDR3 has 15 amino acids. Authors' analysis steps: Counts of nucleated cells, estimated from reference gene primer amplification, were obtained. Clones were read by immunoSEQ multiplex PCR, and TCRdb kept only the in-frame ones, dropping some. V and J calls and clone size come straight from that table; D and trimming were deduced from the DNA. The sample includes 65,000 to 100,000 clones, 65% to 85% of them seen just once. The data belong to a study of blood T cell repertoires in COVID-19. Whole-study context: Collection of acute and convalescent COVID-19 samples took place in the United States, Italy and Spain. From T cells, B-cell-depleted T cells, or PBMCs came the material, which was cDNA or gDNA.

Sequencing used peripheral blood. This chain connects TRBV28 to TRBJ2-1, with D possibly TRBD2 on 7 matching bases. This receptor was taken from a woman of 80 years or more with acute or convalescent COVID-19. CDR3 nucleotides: TGTGCCAGCAGTTTATATAGGGGGGGCTACAATGAGCAGTTCTTC. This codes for CASSLYRGGYNEQFF.